The following is a T cell receptor (beta chain) sequence with its context. The target antigen is unknown. cDNA libraries for TRB were generated by 5' RACE incorporating UMI labels. For each CDR3 protein, TCRdb gives one entry from its re-call of the 5' RACE reads, without DNA. The sample has around 130,000 distinct CDR3 sequences; the top ten hold about 0.62%. The data stem from a study of CXCR3-negative and CXCR3-positive naive CD8 T cells. CDR3 length: 14 residues. Germline V gene data show CDR1 as SQVTM and CDR2 as ANQGSEA. The study's findings and limits: Fresh PBMCs served for most assays, and CXCR3 expression fell partially after cryopreservation. Relative to CXCR3-negative naive cells, CXCR3-positive naive cells had more hydrophobic TRB CDR3s.

The origin of this receptor is a human donor in good health. Some clones in this sample may be carry-over from other donors' samples. Source material: naive CXCR3+ CD8+ T cells from blood. Subset indicated: CD45RO-CCR7+CD27+CD95- naive CD8+ T cells expressing CXCR3 (TNR3+). This sequence joins TRBV29-1 and TRBJ2-1; TCRdb's assignment of TRBD2 cannot be checked, as there is no DNA. The CDR3 sequence: CSVPGGTDYNEQFF.